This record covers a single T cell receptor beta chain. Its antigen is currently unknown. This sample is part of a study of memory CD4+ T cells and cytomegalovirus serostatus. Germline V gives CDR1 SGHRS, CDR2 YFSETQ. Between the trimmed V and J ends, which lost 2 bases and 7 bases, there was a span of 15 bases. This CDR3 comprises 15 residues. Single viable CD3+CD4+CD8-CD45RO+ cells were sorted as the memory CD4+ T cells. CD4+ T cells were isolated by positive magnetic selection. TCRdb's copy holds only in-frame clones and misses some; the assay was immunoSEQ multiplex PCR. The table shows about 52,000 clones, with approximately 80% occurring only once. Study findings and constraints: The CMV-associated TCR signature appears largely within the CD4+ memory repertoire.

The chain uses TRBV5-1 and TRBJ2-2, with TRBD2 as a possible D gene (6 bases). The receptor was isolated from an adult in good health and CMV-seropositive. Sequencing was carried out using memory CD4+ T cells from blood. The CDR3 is CASSFWRLEGGELFF. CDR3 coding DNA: TGCGCCAGCAGCTTCTGGAGACTAGAGGGCGGGGAGCTGTTTTTT.